Sequencing of this TCR beta chain was carried out in a study of shared T cell receptors in the human thymus (dated by TCRdb to about 2021). Regarding the study in general: The study examined how self-reactive, shared T-cell receptor alpha chains are generated in the human thymus.

To note about this clone: The clone's antigen remains unknown. Within one base of it there is no much larger clone, and no base qualities were kept.

The receptor library was made with the immunoSEQ multiplex PCR assay. Not all clones reach the TCRdb copy of this immuneACCESS table, which keeps in-frame sequences only. Checked studies attribute under half of the gap to unresolved V genes and leave the rest unexplained. The sample records roughly 710,000 clones, over 75% of which are singletons. Of the sample, around 0.0094% is held by the ten largest clones. The CDR3 measures 17 amino acids from cysteine to phenylalanine. The entry retains the CDR3 DNA only, 51 bases that are in frame from base 1. As encoded in the germline V gene, CDR1 is ENHRY while CDR2 is SYGVKD. Trimming accounts for 4 bases at V and 5 bases at J, while the number of junction bases matched to no gene is 13. These data also featured in a second study, about human thymus T cells. The second study's paper adds: Immunologically healthy infants undergoing open corrective cardiac surgery for congenital heart defects in Finland were used as donors. Thymus tissue was collected as surgical resects that were removed during corrective cardiac surgery. Biased V and J gene segment usage appeared to be present in both thymic and peripheral blood repertoires. The related research reported highly overlapping thymic TCR repertoires among unrelated individuals. The study characterized TCR alpha and beta repertoires from eight infant thymus samples and a few related peripheral blood samples. The infant donors were about 6 to 244 days old, and the cohort included a handful of males and two females. After being mechanically released from the tissue, thymocytes were kept at -70 degrees C in pellets of about 9.5-30 million cells. A QIAsymphony instrument was used to extract genomic DNA from frozen cell pellets. The immunoSEQ multiplex PCR assay was used to amplify the TCRB and TCRAD loci from a standardized quantity of quality-controlled genomic DNA. The amplicons covered the V(D)J region and were long enough to include the CDR3 and to identify the V and J genes. The amplicons were sequenced on an Illumina platform via the commercial immunoSEQ service. Primer bias and sequencing errors were corrected using previously described methods, and TCRAD and TCRB definitions followed the IMGT database. immunoSEQ Analyzer 3.0 and VDJTools were used for repertoire analysis, which covered basic statistics, V/J segment usage, diversity estimates, rarefaction and pairwise overlap. Diversity was estimated with Chao1, ChaoE, Efron-Thisted, Shannon and inverse Simpson indices, and also on datasets down-sampled to the smallest sample. Repertoire overlap was assessed by strict matching of CDR3 nucleotide sequence, V gene and J gene, and clustering was done by Jaccard-based multidimensional scaling. Thymus samples yielded on average approximately 840,000 unique TCRB clonotypes, compared with roughly 80,000 from blood samples.

The sequencing input was thymocytes. The receptor was isolated from a girl under three years old with a congenital heart defect. Donor details come from another sample of the same person, matched by shared clones. The chain links TRBV10-3 with TRBJ1-5, and TRBD1 aligns with 8 junction nucleotides. CDR3 loop: CAISVAGGDSAHQPQHF. The DNA sequence is TGTGCCATCAGTGTCGCAGGGGGCGACTCCGCACATCAGCCCCAGCATTTT.